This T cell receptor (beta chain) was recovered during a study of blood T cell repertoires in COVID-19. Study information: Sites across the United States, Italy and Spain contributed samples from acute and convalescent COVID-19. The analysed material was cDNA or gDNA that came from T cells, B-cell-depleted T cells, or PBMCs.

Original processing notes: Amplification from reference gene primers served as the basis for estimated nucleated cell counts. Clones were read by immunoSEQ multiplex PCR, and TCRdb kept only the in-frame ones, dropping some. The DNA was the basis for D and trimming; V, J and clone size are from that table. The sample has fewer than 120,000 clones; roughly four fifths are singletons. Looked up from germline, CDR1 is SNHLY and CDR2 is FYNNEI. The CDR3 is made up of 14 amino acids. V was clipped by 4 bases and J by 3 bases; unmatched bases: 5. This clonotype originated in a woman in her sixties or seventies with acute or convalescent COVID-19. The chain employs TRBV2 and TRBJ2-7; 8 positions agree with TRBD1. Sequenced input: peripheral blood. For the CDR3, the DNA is TGTGCCAGCAGTGCAGGGACAGGCTTCTACGAGCAGTACTTC. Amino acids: CASSAGTGFYEQYF.